This TCR beta chain was observed in a study of blood T cell repertoires in COVID-19. Looking at the study overall: From T cells, B-cell-depleted T cells, or PBMCs came the material, which was cDNA or gDNA.

As processed by the authors: Reference gene primer amplification gave nucleated cell count estimates. Method: immunoSEQ multiplex PCR; TCRdb's copy keeps in-frame clones and lacks some. The V and J calls and clone size come from that table; D and trimming were worked out from the DNA. The data contain 85,000 to 100,000 clones, 90% of them singletons. Per germline, CDR1 SEHNR and CDR2 FQNEAQ (reference sequence). With V trimmed by 5 bases and J by 1 base, 5 bases remained unmatched. The CDR3 length is 15 residues. The chain carries TRBV7-9 and TRBJ1-5; 7 bases fit TRBD1. The clonotype was recovered from a man in his sixties with acute or convalescent COVID-19. The sample taken for sequencing was peripheral blood. DNA of the CDR3: TGTGCCAGCAGCCGCCAGGGGGACAGCAATCAGCCCCAGCATTTT. Residues: CASSRQGDSNQPQHF.